Listed below are T cell receptor beta chains from one sample, sequenced in a study of identical twins. TCRdb passed the 5' RACE reads through MiXCR, listing each CDR3 protein once. The profile shows roughly 500,000 distinct CDR3 sequences, roughly 21% of them singletons. The same data also contributed to another study, on T cells expressing NK-cell markers.

Material for sequencing was CD4+ T cells sorted from blood. Receptors originate from a woman aged 18-29 years in good health. Both conserved end residues are part of each CDR3. Each record gives: V gene, J gene, clone size, D gene, CDR3 protein, CDR3 DNA. A D gene is named only where the DNA matches it firmly. Rows give clone size only sometimes, using once, few, many, or a class for an expanded clone.

>TRBV4-3|TRBJ2-6|few|-
CASSHDSGANVLTF
TGCGCCAGCAGCCACGACTCTGGGGCCAACGTCCTGACTTTC
>TRBV5-1|TRBJ2-5|few|-
CASSLTRVEETQYF
TGCGCCAGCAGCTTGACCCGGGTGGAAGAGACCCAGTACTTC
>TRBV20-1|TRBJ2-1|-|-
CSARGPVYNEQFF
TGCAGTGCTAGGGGGCCCGTATACAATGAGCAGTTCTTC
>TRBV7-9|TRBJ2-7|-|-
CASSLPTPEEQYF
TGTGCCAGCAGCCTACCGACTCCGGAGGAGCAGTACTTC
>TRBV12-3/TRBV12-4|TRBJ1-2|-|TRBD1
CASREQGARYGYTF
TGTGCCAGCAGGGAACAGGGGGCCCGCTATGGCTACACCTTC
>TRBV20-1|TRBJ2-7|-|TRBD1
CSASTGTSYEQYF
TGCAGTGCCTCGACAGGGACCTCCTACGAGCAGTACTTC
>TRBV7-7|TRBJ2-2|-|-
CASSLELTGELFF
TGTGCCAGCAGCTTAGAACTAACCGGGGAGCTGTTTTTT
>TRBV12-3/TRBV12-4|TRBJ2-1|many|-
CASSSTRLHNEQFF
TGTGCCAGCAGTTCCACCCGACTCCACAATGAGCAGTTCTTC
>TRBV6-1|TRBJ1-4|-|-
CATGWGSGNEKLFF
TGTGCCACTGGGTGGGGGTCGGGAAATGAAAAACTGTTTTTT
>TRBV3-1|TRBJ1-6|-|TRBD1
CASRFGTANSPLHF
TGTGCCAGCAGGTTCGGGACAGCGAATTCACCCCTCCACTTT
>TRBV29-1|TRBJ2-1|-|-
CSVERGEGYNEQFF
TGCAGCGTTGAAAGGGGGGAGGGCTACAATGAGCAGTTCTTC
>TRBV12-3/TRBV12-4|TRBJ2-4|few|TRBD1
CASSRRPGGSTTKNIQYF
TGTGCCAGCAGTAGGCGTCCAGGGGGCTCTACGACCAAAAACATTCAGTACTTC
>TRBV6-5|TRBJ2-6|-|-
CASSYFGTSSGANVLTF
TGTGCCAGCAGTTACTTCGGGACCAGCTCTGGGGCCAACGTCCTGACTTTC
>TRBV12-3/TRBV12-4|TRBJ1-5|-|-
CASSYGGGAQPQHF
TGTGCCAGCAGTTATGGGGGAGGGGCTCAGCCCCAGCATTTT
>TRBV5-6|TRBJ1-1|many|-
CASSFVQGSSYDTEAFF
TGTGCCAGCAGCTTCGTCCAGGGATCGTCTTATGACACTGAAGCTTTCTTT